Listed below are T cell receptor beta chains from one sample, sequenced in a study of tumor-infiltrating lymphocytes in primary liver carcinoma. MiXCR was run by TCRdb on the multiplex PCR reads, yielding one entry per CDR3 protein. The sample consists of roughly 120,000 distinct CDR3 sequences, around 64% of them appearing once. The material sequenced was liver tumor tissue from sampling region 3. Receptor source: an older woman with primary liver carcinoma and hepatitis B virus infection. The CDR3 runs from the conserved cysteine through the conserved F or W. D genes are given only for firm matches. Only part of the rows carry a size: once, few, many, or a class if the clone is expanded.

TRBD1,many,TRBV29-1,TRBJ1-1,CSARDRVYSEAFF,TGCAGCGCCCGGGACAGGGTTTACTCTGAAGCTTTCTTT
-,-,TRBV6-5,TRBJ2-7,CASSTGGLSPYEQYF,TGTGCCAGCAGTACCGGGGGACTTTCCCCATACGAGCAGTACTTC
-,-,TRBV5-1,TRBJ1-1,CASSWQKNTEAFF,TGCGCCAGCAGCTGGCAAAAGAACACTGAAGCTTTCTTT
-,-,TRBV29-1,TRBJ2-1,CSVHQTGRYNEQLF,TGCAGCGTTCATCAGACCGGGCGGTACAATGAGCAGCTCTTC
-,-,TRBV11-3,TRBJ1-2,CASSLGGASPRYTF,TGTGCCAGCAGCTTGGGGGGGGCCTCACCCCGATACACCTTC
-,many,TRBV5-6,TRBJ2-4,CASSSLTVSIQYF,TGTGCCAGCAGCTCGCTGACTGTGTCCATTCAGTACTTC
-,-,TRBV11-1,TRBJ2-1,CASSFIGASLSYSEQFF,TGTGCCAGCAGTTTCATAGGTGCATCCCTATCCTACAGTGAGCAGTTCTTC
-,-,TRBV11-2,TRBJ2-7,CANCLASGAGGYEQYF,TGTGCCAACTGCTTAGCGTCGGGGGCTGGAGGCTACGAGCAGTACTTC
TRBD2,-,TRBV11-2,TRBJ2-7,CASSSERGGGQYF,TGTGCCAGCAGCTCAGAGCGGGGAGGAGGGCAGTACTTC
-,-,TRBV18,TRBJ1-1,CASSPATGTAGAFF,TGTGCCAGCTCACCCGCCACAGGGACGGCGGGAGCTTTCTTC
-,once,TRBV11-2,TRBJ2-2,CASRSERLIVDTGKPFF,TGTGCCAGCAGGTCCGAGCGCCTCATAGTTGACACCGGGAAGCCGTTTTTT
-,-,TRBV10-2,TRBJ2-2,CASQLVGVVFVPGELFF,TGCGCCAGCCAACTAGTGGGAGTTGTTTTCGTACCCGGGGAGCTGTTTTTT
TRBD1,-,TRBV5-4,TRBJ1-4,CASSSGQGASGKLFF,TGTGCCAGCAGCTCCGGACAGGGGGCTAGTGGAAAACTGTTTTTT
TRBD1,few,TRBV12-3/TRBV12-4,TRBJ1-2,CVSSFQGASPSRGYTF,TGTGTCAGCAGTTTCCAGGGGGCCTCCCCGTCCCGAGGCTACACCTTC
TRBD1,-,TRBV18,TRBJ1-2,CASSPSSRQGGNYGYTF,TGTGCCAGCTCTCCCTCCAGTCGACAGGGAGGTAACTATGGCTACACCTTC
-,many,TRBV29-1,TRBJ2-5,CSVDRGGRETQYF,TGCAGCGTTGACAGGGGAGGTAGGGAGACCCAGTACTTC
-,-,TRBV6-5,TRBJ2-6,CASSYSEGSISGANVLTF,TGTGCCAGCAGTTACTCGGAGGGCAGCATCTCTGGGGCCAACGTCCTGACTTTC
-,-,TRBV11-1,TRBJ2-7,CASSPRTTGLHGQYF,TGTGCCAGCAGCCCTCGGACAACAGGACTACACGGGCAGTACTTC
-,-,TRBV20-1,TRBJ2-1,CNAFGTHTFNEQFF,TGCAATGCTTTCGGAACCCACACCTTCAATGAGCAGTTCTTC
-,-,TRBV11-3,TRBJ2-3,CASNLRAATDTQYF,TGTGCCAGCAACTTAAGGGCAGCCACAGATACGCAGTATTTT
TRBD1,-,TRBV11-3,TRBJ1-2,CASSPDRGNYGYTF,TGTGCCAGCAGCCCGGACAGGGGTAATTATGGCTACACCTTC
-,many,TRBV6-6,TRBJ1-1,CASSNQGLTEAFF,TGTGCCAGCAGCAACCAGGGGCTGACTGAAGCTTTCTTT
TRBD1,-,TRBV5-1,TRBJ1-5,CASSWGTGGNQPQHF,TGCGCCAGCAGCTGGGGGACAGGGGGCAATCAGCCCCAGCATTTT
-,medium-sized,TRBV11-2,TRBJ2-1,CASRARVTAYNEQFF,TGTGCCAGCAGAGCAAGGGTTACTGCCTACAATGAGCAGTTCTTC
TRBD1,-,TRBV6-5,TRBJ2-1,CASSYPGQGVLNEQFF,TGTGCCAGCAGTTACCCAGGACAGGGGGTGCTGAATGAGCAGTTCTTC
TRBD2,-,TRBV5-1,TRBJ2-3,CASSLLAGGPTSTDTQYF,TGCGCCAGCAGCCTACTAGCGGGAGGGCCTACTAGCACAGATACGCAGTATTTT
-,-,TRBV6-4,TRBJ2-1,CTSSESVGPEQFF,TGTACCAGCAGTGAATCCGTAGGTCCCGAGCAGTTCTTC
TRBD1,-,TRBV28,TRBJ2-4,CASGHGTGVDKNIQYF,TGTGCCAGCGGCCACGGGACAGGGGTTGACAAAAATATTCAGTACTTC
TRBD2,-,TRBV11-2,TRBJ2-3,CASCLVAGPQTSQYF,TGTGCCAGCTGCTTAGTAGCGGGGCCCCAGACATCGCAGTATTTT
-,-,TRBV19,TRBJ2-1,CASSSWGYTKGNEQFF,TGTGCCAGTAGTTCCTGGGGGTACACAAAGGGCAATGAGCAGTTCTTC
-,-,TRBV11-1,TRBJ2-7,CAGSPQTAGLREQYF,TGTGCCGGCAGTCCTCAGACAGCAGGACTACGCGAGCAGTACTTC
-,-,TRBV11-2,TRBJ2-7,CASSRPTQGEAYEQYF,TGTGCCAGCAGCCGACCAACACAGGGTGAGGCCTACGAGCAGTACTTC
-,-,TRBV4-2,TRBJ2-2,CASSPRLDPIGELFF,TGTGCCAGCAGCCCCCGACTAGATCCGATCGGGGAGCTGTTTTTT
-,few,TRBV28,TRBJ2-1,CASSRHSSYNEQFF,TGTGCCAGCAGCCGGCATAGCTCCTACAATGAGCAGTTCTTC
-,-,TRBV11-1,TRBJ2-5,CASSIGTISAQETQYF,TGTGCCAGCAGCATCGGGACAATTTCCGCGCAAGAGACCCAGTACTTC
-,-,TRBV28,TRBJ2-1,CASSTLAALNYNEQFF,TGTGCCAGCAGTACCTTAGCGGCCCTAAACTACAATGAGCAGTTCTTC
TRBD1,-,TRBV29-1,TRBJ2-1,CSVWAAGGQFF,TGCAGCGTGTGGGCGGCAGGGGGGCAGTTCTTC
TRBD2,many,TRBV11-1,TRBJ2-3,CASSLALAGGPGTDTQYF,TGTGCCAGCAGCTTAGCGTTAGCGGGAGGACCTGGCACAGATACGCAGTATTTT
-,many,TRBV7-8,TRBJ2-5,CASSLSYGEAQYF,TGTGCCAGCAGCTTATCCTACGGGGAGGCCCAGTACTTC
TRBD1,few,TRBV28,TRBJ2-6,CASSRTGAGANVLTF,TGTGCCAGCAGTCGGACAGGGGCTGGGGCCAACGTCCTGACTTTC
-,-,TRBV5-4,TRBJ2-3,CVSSTTAFDTQYF,TGTGTCAGCAGCACCACGGCCTTCGATACGCAGTATTTT
-,-,TRBV28,TRBJ2-7,CASSAGTPAPYF,TGTGCCAGCAGTGCCGGGACCCCTGCGCCGTACTTC
-,few,TRBV28,TRBJ2-7,CASSLLFEQYF,TGTGCCAGCAGTTTACTTTTCGAGCAGTACTTC
-,many,TRBV12-3/TRBV12-4,TRBJ2-1,CASSWSSRANEQFF,TGTGCCAGCAGTTGGAGCTCGAGGGCCAATGAGCAGTTCTTC
-,-,TRBV11-2,TRBJ2-7,CASSFISQGAGGQYF,TGTGCCAGCAGCTTCATCTCACAGGGGGCGGGGGGGCAGTACTTC